This entry concerns a single T cell receptor (beta chain). What was amplified from RNA transcripts were TCR beta CDR3 regions. Primed by the HTBI set, a first-round RT-PCR was run on the TCR CDR3. TCRdb fed the multiplex PCR reads into MiXCR, producing one record per CDR3 protein. The table has roughly 660,000 distinct CDR3 sequences, approximately 15% seen once. This sample was taken from a study of T cells in Graves' hyperthyroidism and ophthalmopathy. Germline CDR1 reads LNHDA; CDR2 reads SQIVND (reference sequence). This CDR3 has 13 residues. V was clipped by 1 base and J by 8 bases; unmatched bases: 0.

The source is a man aged 50 or older with Graves' hyperthyroidism. This sequence joins TRBV19 and TRBJ2-4; 9 bases are a match to TRBD1. The material sequenced was blood. The CDR3 DNA sequence: TGTGCCAGTAGTATAGGGACAGGGGACATTCAGTACTTC. Amino acids: CASSIGTGDIQYF. The entire variable domain, with the rest obtained from reference TRBV19 and TRBJ2-4, is as follows: DGGITQSPKYLFRKEGQNVTLSCEQNLNHDAMYWYRQDPGQGLRLIYYSQIVNDFQKGDIAEGYSVSREKKESFPLTVTSAQKNPTAFYLCASSIGTGDIQYFGAGTRLSVL.